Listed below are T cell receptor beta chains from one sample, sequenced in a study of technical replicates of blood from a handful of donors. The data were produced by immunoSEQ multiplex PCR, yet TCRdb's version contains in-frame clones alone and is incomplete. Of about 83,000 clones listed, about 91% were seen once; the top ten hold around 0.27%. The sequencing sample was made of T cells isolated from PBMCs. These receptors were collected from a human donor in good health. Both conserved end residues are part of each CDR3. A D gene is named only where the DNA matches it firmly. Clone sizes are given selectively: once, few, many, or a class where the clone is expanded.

CASSLRQKNTGELFF | TGCGCCAGCAGCCTGAGACAGAAGAACACCGGGGAGCTGTTTTTT | TRBJ2-2 | . | TRBV5-1 | .
CASSSMGRGLETQYF | TGTGCCAGTAGTTCTATGGGTCGGGGATTAGAGACCCAGTACTTC | TRBJ2-5 | . | TRBV19 | .
CAITRDLQETQYF | TGTGCCATCACCCGGGACTTACAAGAGACCCAGTACTTC | TRBJ2-5 | . | TRBV10-3 | .
CASSLAQYYEQYF | TGTGCCAGCAGTTTAGCACAGTACTACGAGCAGTACTTC | TRBJ2-7 | . | TRBV27 | .
CASIPGGLAGSSYEQYF | TGTGCCAGCATCCCCGGCGGACTAGCGGGTTCCTCCTACGAGCAGTACTTC | TRBJ2-7 | TRBD2 | TRBV2 | once
CASSLEENQPQHF | TGTGCCAGCAGTTTAGAGGAAAATCAGCCCCAGCATTTT | TRBJ1-5 | . | TRBV28 | .
CASSEFREEGYTF | TGTGCCAGCAGTGAATTTAGAGAAGAGGGCTACACCTTC | TRBJ1-2 | . | TRBV6-1 | .
CASSLLGGFSGNTIYF | TGTGCCAGCAGCTTACTAGGGGGATTCTCTGGAAACACCATATATTTT | TRBJ1-3 | . | TRBV7-3 | .
CATSNGDYSNQPQHF | TGTGCCACCAGTAATGGAGATTATAGCAATCAGCCCCAGCATTTT | TRBJ1-5 | . | TRBV15 | .
CASSLGWRTGRPDGYTF | TGTGCCAGCAGCTTAGGTTGGAGAACAGGGCGGCCGGATGGCTACACCTTC | TRBJ1-2 | . | TRBV11-2 | .
CASSEIGGRDYGYTF | TGTGCCAGCAGTGAAATCGGGGGAAGAGACTATGGCTACACCTTC | TRBJ1-2 | . | TRBV6-1 | .
CASSVLSGGSSNEQFF | TGTGCCAGCAGCGTACTTAGCGGGGGTTCATCCAATGAGCAGTTCTTC | TRBJ2-1 | TRBD2 | TRBV9 | .
CASSIPDYSNQPQHF | TGTGCCAGTAGTATCCCAGATTATAGCAATCAGCCCCAGCATTTT | TRBJ1-5 | . | TRBV19 | .
CASRQTGAHYGYTF | TGTGCCAGCAGACAAACAGGGGCTCACTATGGCTACACCTTC | TRBJ1-2 | TRBD1 | TRBV11-2 | once
CASSFTGSGGTQYF | TGTGCCAGCAGCTTCACTGGTAGCGGGGGGACCCAGTACTTC | TRBJ2-5 | TRBD2 | TRBV7-3 | .
CASSQGEGRASYEQYF | TGCGCCAGCAGCCAAGGGGAGGGGCGGGCCTCCTACGAGCAGTACTTC | TRBJ2-7 | TRBD2 | TRBV4-1 | .
CASSQDPGFLKYSNQPQHF | TGCGCCAGCAGCCAAGATCCAGGGTTCCTAAAGTATAGCAATCAGCCCCAGCATTTT | TRBJ1-5 | . | TRBV4-1 | .
CASSEWGQGKYEQYF | TGTGCCAGCAGTGAGTGGGGACAGGGAAAATACGAGCAGTACTTC | TRBJ2-7 | TRBD1 | TRBV6-1 | .
CASSLGTSGNEQFF | TGTGCCAGCAGCCTCGGGACTAGCGGGAATGAGCAGTTCTTC | TRBJ2-1 | TRBD2 | TRBV11-3 | .
CATSDFSYEQYF | TGTGCCACCTCGGACTTCTCCTACGAGCAGTACTTC | TRBJ2-7 | . | TRBV19 | .
CASSPRQPWSYTF | TGTGCCAGCAGCCCAAGACAGCCCTGGAGCTACACCTTC | TRBJ1-2 | . | TRBV7-9 | once
CASSLVGGNTEAFF | TGCGCCAGCAGCTTGGTGGGGGGGAACACTGAAGCTTTCTTT | TRBJ1-1 | . | TRBV5-1 | .
CASRPILEVNTEAFF | TGTGCCAGCAGGCCTATTCTTGAGGTGAACACTGAAGCTTTCTTT | TRBJ1-1 | . | TRBV28 | .
CASNSGLATYNEQFF | TGTGCCAGCAACTCGGGACTAGCGACCTACAATGAGCAGTTCTTC | TRBJ2-1 | TRBD2 | TRBV13 | .
CASSPPSGAGNTIYF | TGTGCCAGCTCACCACCTTCCGGGGCTGGAAACACCATATATTTT | TRBJ1-3 | . | TRBV18 | .
CASRTGTGGYSNQPQHF | TGTGCCAGCAGGACTGGAACAGGGGGCTATAGCAATCAGCCCCAGCATTTT | TRBJ1-5 | TRBD1 | TRBV28 | .
CASSLVGQTEAFF | TGTGCCAGCAGTTTAGTTGGGCAGACTGAAGCTTTCTTT | TRBJ1-1 | . | TRBV27 | .